The 30 T cell receptor beta chains listed next were all sequenced from one sample in a study of OX40 agonist ivuxolimab in advanced cancers. Profiling relied on immunoSEQ multiplex PCR, and the TCRdb table lists in-frame clones only, not all of them. Of approximately 100,000 clones in the sample, roughly 90% are singletons; the top ten hold 0.25% to 0.35%. The specimen comprised CD4+ or CD8+ T cells sorted from blood, sampled in a trial of the OX40 agonist ivuxolimab. All receptors derive from an adult with an advanced solid tumor such as melanoma, head and neck, liver or kidney cancer.

This clone came up once. The rearrangement uses TRBV6-5 and TRBJ2-7; the match to TRBD1 covers 8 bases. CDR3 length: 12 amino acids. With 4 bases clipped from V and 6 bases from J, the junction kept 2 bases outside the gene matches. Germline CDR1 is MNHEY and CDR2 is SVGAGI. In DNA form, the CDR3 reads TGTGCCAGCAGTTTAACAGGGGGCGAGCAGTACTTC. The encoded protein is CASSLTGGEQYF.

This clone has a single count. The rearrangement joins TRBV5-1 to TRBJ1-5; 8 bases agree with TRBD1. CDR3 length: 16 residues. The germline V gene encodes CDR1 SGHRS and CDR2 YFSETQ. V lost 3 bases to trimming and J lost 1 base; unmatched junction nucleotides: 6. CDR3 coding DNA: TGCGCCAGCAGCTCCGGACAGGGCCAAAGCAATCAGCCCCAGCATTTT. It specifies CASSSGQGQSNQPQHF.

The chain is built from TRBV6-1 and TRBJ1-4; no reliable D call. V was clipped by 2 bases and J by 3 bases, with 13 bases between them. The CDR3 contains 16 residues. Germline V gives CDR1 MNHNS, CDR2 SASEGT. The CDR3, as DNA: TGTGCCAGCAGTGAAATCCTGGGGAGGGCTAATGAAAAACTGTTTTTT. It encodes CASSEILGRANEKLFF.

V gene TRBV4-3 combines with J gene TRBJ2-7; 8 nucleotides match TRBD1. The CDR3 has 16 residues. Germline CDR1 and CDR2: LGHNA and YSLEER. J lost 3 bases, V lost 4 bases, and 11 bases had no gene match. The DNA for the CDR3 is TGCGCCAGCAGCCGAGGAGGTGACAGGGGTTACTACGAGCAGTACTTC. Translation gives CASSRGGDRGYYEQYF.

This chain connects TRBV5-1 to TRBJ2-1, with D perhaps matching TRBD2 (5 bases). Germline CDR1 and CDR2: SGHRS and YFSETQ. Trimming pared 0 bases from V and 0 bases from J, leaving 10 bases between. The CDR3 runs to 16 residues. The CDR3 DNA reads as TGCGCCAGCAGCTTGGTTAGCGCCAGCTCCTACAATGAGCAGTTCTTC. Its protein product is CASSLVSASSYNEQFF.

A single count supports this clone. The identical CDR3 is also encoded by other nucleotide sequences in the sample. The V call is TRBV7-2, the J call TRBJ2-1; 11 bases match TRBD2. After removal of 5 bases from V and 4 bases from J, the junction contained 4 bases not matched to a gene. The CDR3 is 15 residues long. The germline V gene encodes CDR1 SGHTA and CDR2 FQGNSA. Written as DNA, the CDR3 is TGTGCCAGCAGCCCCGCTAGCGGGGGGTACAATGAGCAGTTCTTC. Amino acids: CASSPASGGYNEQFF.

This clone was recorded a few times. CDR3 sequence (DNA): TGTGCCAGCAGCAACCGGGACAGGTCCTCCTACGAGCAGTACTTC. Amino acid sequence: CASSNRDRSSYEQYF. The V gene is TRBV7-8, the J gene TRBJ2-7, with TRBD1 identical over 8 bases. There are 15 residues in the CDR3. Trimming took 5 bases from V and 0 from J; bases not matched to a gene: 6. CDR1 is SGHVS and CDR2 is FQNEAQ in the germline V gene.

The chain is built from TRBV9 and TRBJ1-3; D gene ambiguous. Between the trimmed V and J ends, which lost 1 base and 11 bases, there was a span of 16 bases. The CDR3 runs 14 residues. The V gene's germline CDR1 is SGDLS and CDR2 YYNGEE. The CDR3 loop is CASSVLGREYPIYF. CDR3 bases: TGTGCCAGCAGCGTACTCGGTCGAGAGTACCCCATATATTTT.

The rearrangement links TRBV9 to TRBJ2-3; D is unclear. Trimming left V 2 bases short and J 2 bases short, with 6 bases between. The CDR3 totals 13 residues. Germline V gives CDR1 SGDLS, CDR2 YYNGEE. The CDR3 reads CASSVLHTDTQYF. The CDR3 DNA is TGTGCCAGCAGCGTTCTCCACACAGATACGCAGTATTTT.

This chain uses TRBV5-6 with TRBJ1-2, with D possibly matching TRBD1 (6 bases). Germline V gives CDR1 SGHDT, CDR2 YYEEEE. V lost 4 bases to trimming and J lost 5 bases, with 21 bases between them. This CDR3 spans 16 amino acids. The CDR3 DNA sequence: TGTGCCAGCAGCCCCATCGACAGGCGGAGAGAGTATGGCTACACCTTC. This encodes CASSPIDRRREYGYTF.

The rearrangement joins TRBV10-3 to TRBJ2-7; 8 bases align to TRBD2. Trimming removed 3 bases from V and 3 bases from J; junction bases left unmatched: 4. Germline V gene sequence: CDR1 ENHRY, CDR2 SYGVKD. The CDR3 contains 14 residues. Here the CDR3 DNA reads TGTGCCATCAGTGAACGGGGGGGCATCTACGAGCAGTACTTC. Its translation is CAISERGGIYEQYF.

The J gene is TRBJ2-2, the V gene TRBV5-4; D ambiguous. Germline V CDR1 and CDR2: SGHNT, YYREEE (reference sequence). The CDR3 covers 15 residues. V lost 0 bases to trimming and J lost 2 bases, with 8 bases between them. CDR3 sequence: CASSLDLTNTGELFF. The CDR3 nucleotides read TGTGCCAGCAGCTTGGATCTAACTAACACCGGGGAGCTGTTTTTT.

The chain's CDR3 is CASSRTGGITGELFF. CDR3 DNA: TGTGCCAGCAGTCGGACAGGGGGCATAACCGGGGAGCTGTTTTTT. The chain links TRBV6-5 to TRBJ2-2; TRBD1 matches 11 bases. The CDR3 has 15 residues. V lost 5 bases, J lost 5 bases, and 4 bases stayed unmatched. The germline gives CDR1 MNHEY, CDR2 SVGAGI.

This chain connects TRBV19 to TRBJ2-2; 8 nucleotides line up with TRBD1. Germline V gene sequence: CDR1 LNHDA, CDR2 SQIVND (reference sequence). J was trimmed by 3 bases and V by 9 bases; bases with no gene match: 6. This CDR3 is built from 14 residues. In nucleotides, the CDR3 is TGTGCCAGCGGACAGGGCCACGACACCGGGGAGCTGTTTTTT. Residues: CASGQGHDTGELFF.

This clone occurred a few times. The V gene is TRBV5-5, the J gene TRBJ2-5; 8 bases match TRBD2. The CDR3 runs to 13 residues. Losses at the gene ends were 4 bases for V and 8 bases for J; bases not matched to a gene: 7. CDR1 and CDR2 from the germline V gene are SGHKS and YYEKEE (reference sequence). The CDR3 DNA follows: TGTGCCAGCAGCGGGGTAGCGGGATTTACCCAGTACTTC. Its protein product is CASSGVAGFTQYF.

CDR3 DNA sequence: TGTGCCAGCAGTTTCCCGAACAATGAGCAGTTCTTC. This translates into CASSFPNNEQFF. This chain uses TRBV27 with TRBJ2-1; D not resolved. This CDR3 spans 12 amino acids. Germline V gene data show CDR1 as MNHEY and CDR2 as SMNVEV (reference sequence). Between the trimmed V and J ends, which lost 3 bases and 5 bases, there was a span of 5 bases.

The chain uses TRBV5-6 and TRBJ1-3; D remains ambiguous. V was cut by 2 bases and J by 0 bases, with 6 bases left in between. Germline V gene sequence: CDR1 SGHDT, CDR2 YYEEEE. The CDR3 totals 14 residues. CDR3 coding DNA: TGTGCCAGCAGCTTTACTAGCTCTGGAAACACCATATATTTT. Its protein product is CASSFTSSGNTIYF.

The V gene is TRBV5-1, the J gene TRBJ2-3, with 8 bases matching TRBD1. CDR1 and CDR2 (germline): SGHRS, YFSETQ. V lost 4 bases and J lost 6; bases outside the gene matches: 7. CDR3 length: 14 amino acids. CDR3 protein: CASSPGQGRDTQYF. The CDR3 bases are TGCGCCAGCAGCCCCGGACAGGGTAGGGATACGCAGTATTTT.

In this sample, this clone turned up once. The chain couples TRBV7-9 to TRBJ1-2; 7 nucleotides agree with TRBD1. Germline V gene lookup returns CDR1 SEHNR and CDR2 FQNEAQ (reference sequence). With V trimmed by 1 base and J by 7 bases, 9 bases remained unmatched. The CDR3 totals 15 residues. CDR3 coding DNA: TGTGCCAGCAGCTTAGTAGGGACAGCGTACGGTGGCTACACCTTC. Amino acids: CASSLVGTAYGGYTF. Based on the CDR3 plus reference TRBV7-9 and TRBJ1-2, the full variable domain is DTGVSQNPRHKITKRGQNVTFRCDPISEHNRLYWYRQTLGQGPEFLTYFQNEAQLEKSRLLSDRFSAERPKGSFSTLEIQRTEQGDSAMYLCASSLVGTAYGGYTFGSGTRLTVV.

The chain employs TRBV2 and TRBJ2-2, with 8 bases fitting TRBD1. From germline, CDR1 is SNHLY and CDR2 FYNNEI. The CDR3 sequence is 16 residues long. J was trimmed by 4 bases and V by 6 bases; bases with no gene match: 10. The CDR3 region has the DNA TGTGCCAGCAGGCTAGCAGGGGGCGGTGGCACCGGGGAGCTGTTTTTT. Its translation: CASRLAGGGGTGELFF.

This rearrangement joins TRBV7-3 to TRBJ1-1; 7 positions match TRBD1. This CDR3 region has 16 residues. V gave up 4 bases and J gave up 1 base; unmatched junction bases: 9. Per the germline V gene, CDR1 is SGHTA and CDR2 is FQGTGA. This CDR3 reads CASSSDGTASNTEAFF. The CDR3 nucleotides read TGTGCCAGCAGCTCCGATGGGACAGCCTCGAACACTGAAGCTTTCTTT.

This clone has a single count. This chain links TRBV7-2 with TRBJ2-2; D is uncertain. This CDR3 has 14 amino acids. The germline V gene encodes CDR1 SGHTA and CDR2 FQGNSA. V was pared by 3 bases and J by 1 base, with 6 bases between. For the CDR3, the DNA is TGTGCCAGCAGCTTTACACGGAACACCGGGGAGCTGTTTTTT. It translates to CASSFTRNTGELFF.

The CDR3 is CASSSGVGAGVGEQYF. The CDR3 bases are TGCGCCAGCAGCTCCGGCGTGGGAGCGGGAGTTGGCGAGCAGTACTTC. The chain combines TRBV5-1 with TRBJ2-7, with 8 bases identical to TRBD2. Germline V gives CDR1 SGHRS, CDR2 YFSETQ. There are 16 residues in the CDR3. V gave up 3 bases and J gave up 6 bases; unmatched junction bases: 14.

The chain uses TRBV6-1 and TRBJ2-5, with D maybe TRBD2 (7 bases). CDR1 and CDR2 from the germline V gene are MNHNS and SASEGT. CDR3 length: 13 amino acids. V lost 11 bases and J lost 4, with 17 bases in between. The CDR3 sequence: CAGMGGAPETQYF. DNA for the CDR3: TGTGCCGGCATGGGGGGGGCTCCAGAGACCCAGTACTTC.

This chain links TRBV6-5 with TRBJ1-2, with 7 bases matching TRBD1. Trimming removed 5 bases from V and 3 bases from J; junction bases left unmatched: 3. The CDR3 totals 13 residues. Germline CDR1 is MNHEY and CDR2 is SVGAGI. The CDR3 loop reads CASSPGQYYGYTF. The CDR3 DNA reads TGTGCCAGCAGTCCGGGACAGTACTATGGCTACACCTTC.

V and J are TRBV28 and TRBJ2-6; D perhaps matches TRBD1 (5 bases). CDR3 size: 19 residues. Germline V gene lookup returns CDR1 MDHEN and CDR2 SYDVKM. V dropped 9 bases and J dropped 0 bases, with 24 bases sitting between them. The CDR3 DNA reads TGTGCCAGTATCTCCCGGGCCCAGGGTGCCCTCTCTGGGGCCAACGTCCTGACTTTC. As protein: CASISRAQGALSGANVLTF.

V is TRBV7-9 and J is TRBJ1-3; D may be TRBD1 (5 bases). Germline assignment: CDR1 SEHNR and CDR2 FQNEAQ (reference sequence). Trimming removed 5 bases at V and 2 bases at J, with 13 bases between. There are 15 residues in the CDR3. CDR3 nucleotides: TGTGCCAGCAGCGTGCGACGGGGGACTGGAAACACCATATATTTT. It is translated as CASSVRRGTGNTIYF.

The J gene is TRBJ2-7, the V gene TRBV10-3; 7 positions match TRBD1. The V gene end was trimmed by 6 bases and the J gene end by 3 bases; junction bases not matched to a gene: 8. The CDR3 extends over 14 amino acids. Germline assignment: CDR1 ENHRY and CDR2 SYGVKD. The CDR3 DNA sequence: TGTGCCATCAGCGGACAGGATCAATTCTACGAGCAGTACTTC. Its translation is CAISGQDQFYEQYF.

A single count supports this clone. CDR3 in DNA: TGTGCCAGCAGTTCATTCTTCTGGGTCGAGCAGTACTTC. Its translation is CASSSFFWVEQYF. The V gene is TRBV6-1, the J gene TRBJ2-7, with unresolved D. The CDR3 is 13 residues long. Trimming took off 5 bases at V and 6 bases at J, with 14 bases between the two ends. Germline values: CDR1 MNHNS, CDR2 SASEGT.

The rearrangement joins TRBV11-2 to TRBJ2-7; 9 bases map to TRBD2. Germline loops: CDR1 SGHAT, CDR2 FQNNGV. The CDR3 loop spans 13 amino acids. V lost 2 bases, J lost 10 bases, and 6 bases stayed unmatched. As DNA, the CDR3 is TGTGCCAGCAGCTTACGGGTAGCGGGAGACCAGTACTTC. Amino acid sequence: CASSLRVAGDQYF.